This TCR beta chain was obtained from a study of beta chain features in type 1 diabetes. Whole-study findings and limits: Significant though moderate, a shortening of TCRB CDR3s appeared in all four CD4+ subsets of Type 1 diabetes patients. The study found that naive, central memory and Treg TCRB repertoires appeared more similar in patients than in healthy donors.

The study reverse transcribed the entire isolated RNA, so it sequenced expressed TCRB transcripts. Naive, central memory and regulatory T cell samples came to a mean of approximately 3.57 million reads. Some clones are missing from TCRdb's copy, which holds only in-frame ones; the method was immunoSEQ multiplex PCR. The sample carries some 290,000 clones, 14% recorded once. On this clone itself: What it binds is not known.

V was pared by 4 bases and J by 4 bases, with 10 bases between. The CDR3 covers 13 residues. The germline V gene has CDR1 MNHEY and CDR2 SVGAGI. V and J are TRBV6-5 and TRBJ1-2; tentatively, D is TRBD1 (6 bases). This TCR was sampled from a man aged 25 to 40 with type 1 diabetes. The source material was naive CD4+ T cells from blood. CDR3 bases: TGTGCCAGCAGTTCAGGGGCGAGCTATGGCTACACCTTC. Its protein is CASSSGASYGYTF.